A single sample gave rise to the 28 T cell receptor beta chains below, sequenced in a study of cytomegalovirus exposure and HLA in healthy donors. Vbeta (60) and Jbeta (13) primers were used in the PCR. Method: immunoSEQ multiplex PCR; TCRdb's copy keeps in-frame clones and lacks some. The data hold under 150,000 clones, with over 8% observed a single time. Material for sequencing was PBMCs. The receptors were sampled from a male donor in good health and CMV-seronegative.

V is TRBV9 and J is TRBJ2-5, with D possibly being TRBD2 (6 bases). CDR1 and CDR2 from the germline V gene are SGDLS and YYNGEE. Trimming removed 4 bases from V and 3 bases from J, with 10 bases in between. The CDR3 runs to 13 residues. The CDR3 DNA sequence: TGTGCCAGCAGCACACGCGGGGAAGAGACCCAGTACTTC. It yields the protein CASSTRGEETQYF.

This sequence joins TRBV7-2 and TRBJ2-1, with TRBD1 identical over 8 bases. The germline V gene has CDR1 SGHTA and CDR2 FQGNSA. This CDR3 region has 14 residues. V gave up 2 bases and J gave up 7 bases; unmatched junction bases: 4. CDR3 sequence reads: CASSLRRTGNEQFF. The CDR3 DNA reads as TGTGCCAGCAGCTTAAGGAGGACAGGGAATGAGCAGTTCTTC. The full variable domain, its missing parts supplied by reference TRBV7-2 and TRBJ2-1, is GAGVSQSPSNKVTEKGKDVELRCDPISGHTALYWYRQSLGQGLEFLIYFQGNSAPDKSGLPSDRFSAERTGGSVSTLTIQRTQQEDSAVYLCASSLRRTGNEQFFGPGTRLTVL.

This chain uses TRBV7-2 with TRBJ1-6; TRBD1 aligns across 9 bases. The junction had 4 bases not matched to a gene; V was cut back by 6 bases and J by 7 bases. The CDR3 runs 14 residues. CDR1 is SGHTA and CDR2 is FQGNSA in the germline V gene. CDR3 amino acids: CASRSGTGNSPLHF. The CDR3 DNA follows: TGTGCCAGCAGATCCGGGACAGGGAATTCACCCCTCCACTTT.

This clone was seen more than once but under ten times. This chain's CDR3 is CSVEETRTPFF. The CDR3 nucleotides are TGCAGCGTTGAAGAGACTAGGACACCGTTCTTC. The V gene is TRBV29-1, the J gene TRBJ2-1, with D possibly matching TRBD2 (6 bases). This CDR3 comprises 11 residues. Trimming cost V 0 bases and J 15 bases, with 12 bases left between them. Germline CDR1 is SQVTM and CDR2 is ANQGSEA.

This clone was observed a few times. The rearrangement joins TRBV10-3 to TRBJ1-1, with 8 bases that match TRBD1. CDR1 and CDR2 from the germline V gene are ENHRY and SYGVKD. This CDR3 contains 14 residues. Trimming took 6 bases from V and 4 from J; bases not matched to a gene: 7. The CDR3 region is CAIRAGGGSTEAFF. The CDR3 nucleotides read TGTGCCATCAGGGCAGGGGGCGGGAGCACTGAAGCTTTCTTT.

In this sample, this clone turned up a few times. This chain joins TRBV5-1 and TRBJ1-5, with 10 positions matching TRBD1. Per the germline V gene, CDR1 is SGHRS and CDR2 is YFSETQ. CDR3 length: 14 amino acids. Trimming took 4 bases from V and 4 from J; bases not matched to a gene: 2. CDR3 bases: TGCGCCAGCAGCCAGGGACAGGGGAATCAGCCCCAGCATTTT. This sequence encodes CASSQGQGNQPQHF.

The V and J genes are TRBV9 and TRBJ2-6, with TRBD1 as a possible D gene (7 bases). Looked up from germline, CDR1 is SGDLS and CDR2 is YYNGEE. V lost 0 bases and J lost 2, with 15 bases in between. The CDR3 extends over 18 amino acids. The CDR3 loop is CASSVVPQGGPGANVLTF. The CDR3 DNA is TGTGCCAGCAGCGTAGTCCCCCAGGGGGGTCCTGGGGCCAACGTCCTGACTTTC. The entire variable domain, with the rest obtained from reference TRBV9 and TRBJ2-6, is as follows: DSGVTQTPKHLITATGQRVTLRCSPRSGDLSVYWYQQSLDQGLQFLIQYYNGEERAKGNILERFSAQQFPDLHSELNLSSLELGDSALYFCASSVVPQGGPGANVLTFGAGSRLTVL.

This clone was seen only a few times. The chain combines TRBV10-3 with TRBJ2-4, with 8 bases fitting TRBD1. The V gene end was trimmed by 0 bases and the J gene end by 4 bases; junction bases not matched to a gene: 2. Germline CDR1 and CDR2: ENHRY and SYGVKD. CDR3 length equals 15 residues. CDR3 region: CAISESGTGKNIQYF. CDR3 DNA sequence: TGTGCCATCAGTGAGTCAGGGACAGGTAAAAACATTCAGTACTTC.

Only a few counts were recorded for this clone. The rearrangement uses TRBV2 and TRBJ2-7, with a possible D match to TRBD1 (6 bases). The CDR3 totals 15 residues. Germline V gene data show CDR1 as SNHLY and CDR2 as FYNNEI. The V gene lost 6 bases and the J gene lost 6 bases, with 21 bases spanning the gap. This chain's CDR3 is CASSALSPGQSEQYF. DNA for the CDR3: TGTGCCAGCAGCGCTCTGTCGCCAGGACAGTCCGAGCAGTACTTC.

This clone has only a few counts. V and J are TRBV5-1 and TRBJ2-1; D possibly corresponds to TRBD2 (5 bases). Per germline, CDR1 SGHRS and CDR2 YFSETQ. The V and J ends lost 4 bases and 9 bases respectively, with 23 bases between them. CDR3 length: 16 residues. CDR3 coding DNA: TGCGCCAGCAGCGAAGGACTTTCTCCGGTCGGAAGTGAGCAGTTCTTC. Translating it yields CASSEGLSPVGSEQFF.

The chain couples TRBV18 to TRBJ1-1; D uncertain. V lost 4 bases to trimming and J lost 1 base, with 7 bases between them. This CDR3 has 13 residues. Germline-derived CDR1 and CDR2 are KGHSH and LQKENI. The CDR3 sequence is CASSHDKNTEAFF. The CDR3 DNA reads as TGTGCCAGCTCACACGACAAGAACACTGAAGCTTTCTTT.

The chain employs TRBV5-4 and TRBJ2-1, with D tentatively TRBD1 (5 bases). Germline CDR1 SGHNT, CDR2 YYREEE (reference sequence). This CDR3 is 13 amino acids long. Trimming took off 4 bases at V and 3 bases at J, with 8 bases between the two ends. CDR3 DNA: TGTGCCAGCAGCGCGACAGTCTACAATGAGCAGTTCTTC. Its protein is CASSATVYNEQFF.

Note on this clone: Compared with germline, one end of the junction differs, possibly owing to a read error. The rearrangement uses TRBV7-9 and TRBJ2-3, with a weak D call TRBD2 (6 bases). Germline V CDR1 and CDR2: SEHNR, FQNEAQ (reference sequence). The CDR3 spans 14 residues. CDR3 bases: TGTGCCAGCAGCCCAATTAGGGGAGGAGATGCGCAGTATTTT. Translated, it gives CASSPIRGGDAQYF.

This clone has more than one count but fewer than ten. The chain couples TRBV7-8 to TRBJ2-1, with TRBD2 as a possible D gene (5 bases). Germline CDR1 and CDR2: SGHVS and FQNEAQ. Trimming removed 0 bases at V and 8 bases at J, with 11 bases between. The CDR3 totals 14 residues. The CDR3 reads CASSLALGIDEQFF. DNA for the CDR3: TGTGCCAGCAGCTTAGCACTAGGGATCGATGAGCAGTTCTTC.

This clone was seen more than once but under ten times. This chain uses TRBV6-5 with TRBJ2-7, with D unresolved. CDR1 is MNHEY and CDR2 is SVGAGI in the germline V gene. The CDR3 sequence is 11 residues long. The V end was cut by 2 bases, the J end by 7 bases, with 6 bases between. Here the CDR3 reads CASSYGQEQYF. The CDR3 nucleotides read TGTGCCAGCAGTTACGGGCAGGAGCAGTACTTC.

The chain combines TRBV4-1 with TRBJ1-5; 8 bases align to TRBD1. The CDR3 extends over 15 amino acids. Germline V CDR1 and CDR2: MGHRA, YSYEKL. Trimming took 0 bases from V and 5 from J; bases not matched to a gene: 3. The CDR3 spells CASSQDEDRDQPQHF. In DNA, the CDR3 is TGCGCCAGCAGCCAAGATGAGGACAGGGATCAGCCCCAGCATTTT.

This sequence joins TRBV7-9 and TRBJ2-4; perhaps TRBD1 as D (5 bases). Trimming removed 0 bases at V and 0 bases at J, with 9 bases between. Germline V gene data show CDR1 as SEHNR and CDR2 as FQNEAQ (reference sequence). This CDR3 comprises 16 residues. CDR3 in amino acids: CASSLAGEIAKNIQYF. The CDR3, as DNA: TGTGCCAGCAGCTTAGCAGGGGAAATAGCCAAAAACATTCAGTACTTC. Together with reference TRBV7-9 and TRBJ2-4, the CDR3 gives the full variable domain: DTGVSQNPRHKITKRGQNVTFRCDPISEHNRLYWYRQTLGQGPEFLTYFQNEAQLEKSRLLSDRFSAERPKGSFSTLEIQRTEQGDSAMYLCASSLAGEIAKNIQYFGAGTRLSVL.

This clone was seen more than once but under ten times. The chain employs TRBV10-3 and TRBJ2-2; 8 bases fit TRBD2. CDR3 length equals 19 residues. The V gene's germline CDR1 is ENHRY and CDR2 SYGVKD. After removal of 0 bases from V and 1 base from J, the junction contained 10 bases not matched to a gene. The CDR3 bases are TGTGCCATCAGTGAGTCCGAAGCGGGGGCCTTTATGAACACCGGGGAGCTGTTTTTT. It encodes CAISESEAGAFMNTGELFF.

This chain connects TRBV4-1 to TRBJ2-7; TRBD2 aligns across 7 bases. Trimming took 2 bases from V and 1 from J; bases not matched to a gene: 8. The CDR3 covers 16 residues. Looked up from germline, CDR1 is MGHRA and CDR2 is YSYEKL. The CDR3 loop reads CASSQTGTTLSYEQYF. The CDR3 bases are TGCGCCAGCAGCCAAACCGGGACTACCCTTTCCTACGAGCAGTACTTC.

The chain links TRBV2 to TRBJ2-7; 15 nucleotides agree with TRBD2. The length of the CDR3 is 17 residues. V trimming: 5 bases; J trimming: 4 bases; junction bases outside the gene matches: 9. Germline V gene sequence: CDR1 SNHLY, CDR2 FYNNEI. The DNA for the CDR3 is TGTGCCAGCAGTCCCGGCGGGACTAGCGGGAGGATGTACGAGCAGTACTTC. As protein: CASSPGGTSGRMYEQYF.

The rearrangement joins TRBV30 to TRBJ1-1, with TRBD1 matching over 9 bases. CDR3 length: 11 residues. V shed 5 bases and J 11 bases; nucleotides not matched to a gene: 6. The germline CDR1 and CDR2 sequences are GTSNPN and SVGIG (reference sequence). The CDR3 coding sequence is TGTGCCTGGGGACAGGGGTCTGCGGCTTTCTTT. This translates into CAWGQGSAAFF.

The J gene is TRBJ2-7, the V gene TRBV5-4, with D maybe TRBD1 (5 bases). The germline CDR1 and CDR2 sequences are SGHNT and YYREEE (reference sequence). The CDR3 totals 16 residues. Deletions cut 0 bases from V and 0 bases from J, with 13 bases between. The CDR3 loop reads CASSLAGSRNSYEQYF. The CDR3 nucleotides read TGTGCCAGCAGCTTGGCAGGGTCTAGAAACTCCTACGAGCAGTACTTC.

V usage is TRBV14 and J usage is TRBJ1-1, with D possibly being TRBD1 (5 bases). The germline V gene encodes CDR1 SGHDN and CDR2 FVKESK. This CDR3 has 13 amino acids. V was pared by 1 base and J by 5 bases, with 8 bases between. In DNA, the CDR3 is TGTGCCAGCAGCCAAGGAAGGGGAACTGAAGCTTTCTTT. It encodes CASSQGRGTEAFF.

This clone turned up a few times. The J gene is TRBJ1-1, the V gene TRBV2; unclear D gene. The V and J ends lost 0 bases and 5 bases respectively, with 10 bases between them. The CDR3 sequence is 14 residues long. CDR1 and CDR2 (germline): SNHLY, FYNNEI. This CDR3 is CASSEALRGTEAFF. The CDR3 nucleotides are TGTGCCAGCAGTGAAGCGCTTCGGGGTACTGAAGCTTTCTTT.

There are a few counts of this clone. The DNA of the CDR3 is TGCAGCGTTGGGCAGGGGAGTAGGACTGAAGCTTTCTTT. It encodes CSVGQGSRTEAFF. This rearrangement joins TRBV29-1 to TRBJ1-1; perhaps TRBD1 as D (6 bases). The V and J ends lost 4 bases and 5 bases respectively, with 14 bases between them. The CDR3 totals 13 residues. Germline V gene data show CDR1 as SQVTM and CDR2 as ANQGSEA.

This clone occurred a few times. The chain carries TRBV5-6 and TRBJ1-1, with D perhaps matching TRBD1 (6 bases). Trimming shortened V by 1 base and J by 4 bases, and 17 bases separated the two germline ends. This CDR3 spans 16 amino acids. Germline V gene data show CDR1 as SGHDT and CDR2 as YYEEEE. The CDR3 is CASSLIQGLLSTEAFF. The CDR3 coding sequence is TGTGCCAGCAGCTTGATTCAGGGGTTGCTATCCACTGAAGCTTTCTTT.

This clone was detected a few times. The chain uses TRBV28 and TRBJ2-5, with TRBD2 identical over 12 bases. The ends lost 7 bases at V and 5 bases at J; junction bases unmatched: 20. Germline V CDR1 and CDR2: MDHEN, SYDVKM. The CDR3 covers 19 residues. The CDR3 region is CASNQPQWTSGKVEETQYF. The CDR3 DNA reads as TGTGCCAGCAACCAACCCCAGTGGACTAGCGGGAAGGTTGAGGAGACCCAGTACTTC.

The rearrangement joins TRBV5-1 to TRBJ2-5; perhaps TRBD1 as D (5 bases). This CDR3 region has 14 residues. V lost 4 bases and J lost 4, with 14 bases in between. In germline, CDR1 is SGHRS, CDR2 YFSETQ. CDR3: CASSLVSGPETQYF. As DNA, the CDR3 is TGCGCCAGCAGCCTAGTTTCAGGGCCAGAGACCCAGTACTTC. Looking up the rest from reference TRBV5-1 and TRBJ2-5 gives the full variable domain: KAGVTQTPRYLIKTRGQQVTLSCSPISGHRSVSWYQQTPGQGLQFLFEYFSETQRNKGNFPGRFSGRQFSNSRSEMNVSTLELGDSALYLCASSLVSGPETQYFGPGTRLLVL.